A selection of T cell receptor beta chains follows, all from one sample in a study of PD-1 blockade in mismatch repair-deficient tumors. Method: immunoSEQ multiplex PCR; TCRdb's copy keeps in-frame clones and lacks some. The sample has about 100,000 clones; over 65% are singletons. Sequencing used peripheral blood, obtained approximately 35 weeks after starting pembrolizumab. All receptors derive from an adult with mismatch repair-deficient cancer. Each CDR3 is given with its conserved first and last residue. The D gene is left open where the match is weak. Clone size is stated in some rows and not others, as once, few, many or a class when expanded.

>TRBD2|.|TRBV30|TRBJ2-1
TGTGCCTGGGGACTAGCGGGAGAGTCCTACAATGAGCAGTTCTTC
CAWGLAGESYNEQFF
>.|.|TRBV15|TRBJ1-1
TGTGCCACCAGCAGAGTGGCGCAACAAGAAGCTTTCTTT
CATSRVAQQEAFF
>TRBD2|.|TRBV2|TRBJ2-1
TGTGCCATCCGGGCTACGACTAGCGGGGAGCAGTTCTTC
CAIRATTSGEQFF
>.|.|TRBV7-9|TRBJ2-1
TGTGCCAGCAGCTTAGTAGGGCGCAATGAGCAGTTCTTC
CASSLVGRNEQFF
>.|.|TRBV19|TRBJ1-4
TGTGCCAGTAATAGTATGGGGGCGCGAAATGAAAAACTGTTTTTT
CASNSMGARNEKLFF
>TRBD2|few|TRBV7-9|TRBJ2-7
TGTGCCAGCAGCCCTGGGACTAGCGGGAGGGCCGAGTACTTC
CASSPGTSGRAEYF
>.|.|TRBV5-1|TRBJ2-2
TGCGCCAGCAGCCTGTCCGGGGGAAACACCGGGGAGCTGTTTTTT
CASSLSGGNTGELFF
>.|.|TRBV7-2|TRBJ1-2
TGTGCCAGCAGCTCCCGGGGAAGTCGGGGGGCTAACTATGGCTACACCTTC
CASSSRGSRGANYGYTF
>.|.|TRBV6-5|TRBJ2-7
TGTGCCAGCTCCTCCCGGGGGTCTCACGACGAGCAGTACTTC
CASSSRGSHDEQYF
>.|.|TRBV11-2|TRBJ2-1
TGTGCCAGCAGCTTAGCGGGAAGTAACAATGAGCAGTTCTTC
CASSLAGSNNEQFF
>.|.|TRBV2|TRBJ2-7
TGTGCCAGCAGTGGGGCGTACGAGCAGTACTTC
CASSGAYEQYF
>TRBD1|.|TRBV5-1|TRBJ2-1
TGCGCCAGCAGCCCCTCCTCTACCGGGACAGGGGGCCAGTTCTTC
CASSPSSTGTGGQFF
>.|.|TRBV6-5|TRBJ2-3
TGTGCCAGCAGTTACTCGTTCCCCGGAACAGATACGCAGTATTTT
CASSYSFPGTDTQYF
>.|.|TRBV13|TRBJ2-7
TGTGCCAGCAGCTTAGGCAGACAGGCGCTCTCCTACGAGCAGTACTTC
CASSLGRQALSYEQYF
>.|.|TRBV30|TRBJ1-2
TGTGCCTGGAGTGTGGGGGGCTTGAACTATGGCTACACCTTC
CAWSVGGLNYGYTF
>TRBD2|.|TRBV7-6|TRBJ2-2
TGTGCCAGCAGCTCCACTAGCGGGTCCACCGGGGAGCTGTTTTTT
CASSSTSGSTGELFF
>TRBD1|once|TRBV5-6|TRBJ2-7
TGTGCCAGCAGCCTGGACAGGGGGCGTTGGGAGCAGTACTTC
CASSLDRGRWEQYF
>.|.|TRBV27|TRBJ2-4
TGTGCCAGCAGTGCTGGACAGATAAACATTCAGTACTTC
CASSAGQINIQYF
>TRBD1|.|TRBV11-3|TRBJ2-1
TGTGCCAGCAGCTTCGAACAGGGGGCCTACAATGAGCAGTTCTTC
CASSFEQGAYNEQFF
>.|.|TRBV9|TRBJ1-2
TGTGCCAGCAGCGTAGCCAGCGCAGCCCTCACTGACTATGGCTACACCTTC
CASSVASAALTDYGYTF
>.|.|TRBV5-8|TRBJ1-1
TGTGCCAGCAGCCGTCGGGGTGAAGCTTTCTTT
CASSRRGEAFF
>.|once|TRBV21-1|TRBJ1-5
TGTGCCAGCACCAAACGGGAGGGGGGGCTTAGCAATCAGCCCCAGCATTTT
CASTKREGGLSNQPQHF
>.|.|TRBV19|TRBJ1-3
TGTGCCAGTAGCACAGGGCCCCAGGATTCTGGAAACACCATATATTTT
CASSTGPQDSGNTIYF
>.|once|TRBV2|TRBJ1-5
TGTGCCAGCAGCGCGGAGTCCCATCAGCCCCAGCATTTT
CASSAESHQPQHF
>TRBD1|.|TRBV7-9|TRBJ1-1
TGTGCCAGCAGCCTCGGGACAGGGGGGATGAACACTGAAGCTTTCTTT
CASSLGTGGMNTEAFF
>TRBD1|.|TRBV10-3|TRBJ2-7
TGTGCCATCAGCCGACAGGGTCACTACGAGCAGTACTTC
CAISRQGHYEQYF
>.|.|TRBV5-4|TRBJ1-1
TGTGCCAGCAGCTCCGCTCGCACAAACATGAACACTGAAGCTTTCTTT
CASSSARTNMNTEAFF
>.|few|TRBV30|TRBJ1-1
TGTGCCTGGATGGCAGATGAGAACACTGAAGCTTTCTTT
CAWMADENTEAFF
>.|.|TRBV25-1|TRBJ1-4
TGTGCCAGCAGTGGTATGGTTACTAATGAAAAACTGTTTTTT
CASSGMVTNEKLFF
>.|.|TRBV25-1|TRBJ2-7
TGTGCCAGCAGTGAGGGCGAAAAGCAGTACTTC
CASSEGEKQYF
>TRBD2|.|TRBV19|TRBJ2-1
TGTGCCAGTAGGCTAGCGGGAGTTGTCAATGAGCAGTTCTTC
CASRLAGVVNEQFF